This T cell receptor (beta chain) comes out of a study of CD8 T cells in Susac syndrome. The CDR3 contains 14 residues. Germline V lookup: CDR1 ENHRY, CDR2 SYGVKD. The germline V and J ends were trimmed by 0 bases and 4 bases, with 8 bases remaining between them. Reverse transcription of roughly 0.5 to 1 ug RNA was performed with random hexamers. One entry per CDR3 protein results from TCRdb running MiXCR on the immunoSEQ multiplex PCR reads. This sample carries about 240,000 distinct CDR3 sequences, almost 97% of them seen once, and the ten largest clones take 0.08% to 0.11%. Material: CD4+ T cells from PBMCs. The TCR sequence derives from a human donor with Susac syndrome. This chain joins TRBV10-3 and TRBJ2-3; no firm D call. CDR3 nucleotides: TGTGCCATCAGTGAGTCAAGCAGCTCAGATACGCAGTATTTT. Protein sequence: CAISESSSSDTQYF.